The 8 T cell receptor beta chains below all came from one sample that was sequenced in a study of CD8 T cells in Susac syndrome. Random hexamers were used to reverse transcribe an amount of about 0.45 to 1 ug RNA. TCRdb itself ran the immunoSEQ multiplex PCR reads through MiXCR, one entry per CDR3 protein. The profile shows about 83,000 distinct CDR3 sequences, roughly 96% of them singletons. The specimen sequenced was CD8+ T cells from PBMCs. The receptor source for this set is a human donor with Susac syndrome.

The CDR3: CASSQDQGLYNSPLHF. The CDR3 DNA sequence: TGCGCCAGCAGCCAAGATCAGGGACTCTATAATTCACCCCTCCACTTT. The chain is built from TRBV4-3 and TRBJ1-6; TRBD1 might be the D (5 bases). V was trimmed by 0 bases and J by 3 bases, leaving 9 bases between them. The germline CDR1 and CDR2 sequences are LGHNA and YSLEER. This CDR3 is 16 amino acids long.

This clonotype was recorded once. The rearrangement uses TRBV6-5 and TRBJ1-6, with D possibly TRBD1 on 6 matching bases. CDR3 length: 16 residues. Germline V CDR1 and CDR2: MNHEY, SVGAGI. Between the trimmed V and J ends, which lost 0 bases and 7 bases, there was a span of 13 bases. CDR3 loop: CASSYSPGQMNSPLHF. The CDR3 coding sequence is TGTGCCAGCAGTTACTCCCCAGGACAGATGAATTCACCCCTCCACTTT.

The chain combines TRBV27 with TRBJ2-1; no clear D. Trimming took off 8 bases at V and 8 bases at J, with 13 bases between the two ends. In germline, CDR1 is MNHEY, CDR2 SMNVEV (reference sequence). The CDR3 has 12 amino acids. The CDR3 nucleotides are TGTGCCAGCTTTTCAGTAAGCTATGAGCAGTTCTTC. As protein: CASFSVSYEQFF.

The chain employs TRBV4-2 and TRBJ2-1; D is perhaps TRBD2 (6 bases). Trimming left V 2 bases short and J 8 bases short, with 13 bases between. CDR3 length: 14 amino acids. CDR1 is LGHNA and CDR2 is YNFKEQ in the germline V gene. The CDR3 is CASSQREAFYEQFF. The CDR3 DNA sequence: TGTGCCAGCAGCCAAAGGGAGGCCTTCTATGAGCAGTTCTTC.

The rearrangement uses TRBV2 and TRBJ1-1; weak D call: TRBD1 (6 bases). The germline CDR1 and CDR2 sequences are SNHLY and FYNNEI. Trimming took 7 bases from V and 6 from J, leaving 27 bases between them. The CDR3 totals 17 residues. The CDR3 region is CASTGRSRDTGSAEAFF. CDR3 sequence (DNA): TGTGCCAGCACCGGCCGCAGCCGGGACACCGGTTCGGCTGAAGCTTTCTTT.

The chain links TRBV29-1 to TRBJ2-7; TRBD1 is a possible D gene (5 bases). The CDR3 is 11 residues long. V was clipped by 6 bases and J by 7 bases, with 13 bases between them. CDR1 and CDR2 from the germline V gene are SQVTM and ANQGSEA. CDR3 sequence: CSVAGRREQYV. The CDR3 DNA is TGCAGCGTAGCAGGGCGGCGGGAGCAGTACGTC.

V gene TRBV6-2 or TRBV6-3 combines with J gene TRBJ2-7, with 8 bases lining up with TRBD2. Germline V gene lookup returns CDR1 MNHEY and CDR2 SVGEGT. The CDR3 consists of 14 residues. V lost 2 bases, J lost 7 bases, and 7 bases stayed unmatched. This CDR3 is CASSYRSGGWEQYF. In DNA, the CDR3 is TGTGCCAGCAGTTACCGGTCGGGAGGGTGGGAGCAGTACTTC.

The rearrangement links TRBV29-1 to TRBJ2-1; D is undetermined. Looked up from germline, CDR1 is SQVTM and CDR2 is ANQGSEA. This CDR3 has 12 residues. V lost 1 base and J 3 bases, leaving 4 bases between the germline ends. This CDR3 reads CSVEAVYNEQFF. The CDR3 bases are TGCAGCGTTGAAGCAGTCTACAATGAGCAGTTCTTC.